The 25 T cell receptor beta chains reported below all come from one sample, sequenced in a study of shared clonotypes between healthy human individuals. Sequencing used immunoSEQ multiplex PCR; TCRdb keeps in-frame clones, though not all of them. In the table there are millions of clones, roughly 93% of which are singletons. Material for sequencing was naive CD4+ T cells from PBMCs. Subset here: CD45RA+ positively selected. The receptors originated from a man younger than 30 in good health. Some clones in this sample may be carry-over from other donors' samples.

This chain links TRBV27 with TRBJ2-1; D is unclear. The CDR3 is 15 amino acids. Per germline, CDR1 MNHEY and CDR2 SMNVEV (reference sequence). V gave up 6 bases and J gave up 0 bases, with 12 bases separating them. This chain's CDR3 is CASRLTVGSYNEQFF. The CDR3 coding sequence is TGTGCCAGCAGATTAACAGTCGGCTCCTACAATGAGCAGTTCTTC.

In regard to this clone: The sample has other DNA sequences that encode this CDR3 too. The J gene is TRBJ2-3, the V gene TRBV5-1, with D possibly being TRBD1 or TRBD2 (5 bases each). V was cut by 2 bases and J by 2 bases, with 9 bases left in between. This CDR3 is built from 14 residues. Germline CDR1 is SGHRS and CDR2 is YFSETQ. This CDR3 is CASSFPGTTDTQYF. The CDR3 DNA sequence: TGCGCCAGCAGCTTCCCCGGGACCACAGATACGCAGTATTTT.

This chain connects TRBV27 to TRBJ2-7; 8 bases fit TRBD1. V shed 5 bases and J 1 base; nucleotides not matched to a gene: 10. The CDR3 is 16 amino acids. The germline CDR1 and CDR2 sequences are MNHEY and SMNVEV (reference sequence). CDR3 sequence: CASSEFRDRGSYEQYF. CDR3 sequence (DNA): TGTGCCAGCAGTGAGTTCCGAGACAGGGGTTCCTACGAGCAGTACTTC.

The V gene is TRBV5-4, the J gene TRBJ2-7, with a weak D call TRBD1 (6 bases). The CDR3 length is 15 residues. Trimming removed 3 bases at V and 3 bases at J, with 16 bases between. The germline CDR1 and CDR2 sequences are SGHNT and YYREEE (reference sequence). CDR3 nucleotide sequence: TGTGCCAGCAGCTCGATCGATTCGGACAGCTACGAGCAGTACTTC. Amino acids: CASSSIDSDSYEQYF.

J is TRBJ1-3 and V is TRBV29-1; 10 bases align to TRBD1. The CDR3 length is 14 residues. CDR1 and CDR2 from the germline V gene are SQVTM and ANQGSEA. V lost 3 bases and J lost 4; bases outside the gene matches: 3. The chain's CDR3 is CSVDRDRGGNTIYF. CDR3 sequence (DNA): TGCAGCGTTGACCGGGACAGGGGAGGAAACACCATATATTTT. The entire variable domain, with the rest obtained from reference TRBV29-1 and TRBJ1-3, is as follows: SAVISQKPSRDICQRGTSLTIQCQVDSQVTMMFWYRQQPGQSLTLIATANQGSEATYESGFVIDKFPISRPNLTFSTLTVSNMSPEDSSIYLCSVDRDRGGNTIYFGEGSWLTVV.

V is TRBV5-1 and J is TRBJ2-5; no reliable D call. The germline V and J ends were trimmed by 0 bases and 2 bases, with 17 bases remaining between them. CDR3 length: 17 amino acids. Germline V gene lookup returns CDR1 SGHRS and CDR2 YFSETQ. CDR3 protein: CASSLGPQVGDQETQYF. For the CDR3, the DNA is TGCGCCAGCAGCTTGGGGCCCCAGGTTGGGGATCAAGAGACCCAGTACTTC.

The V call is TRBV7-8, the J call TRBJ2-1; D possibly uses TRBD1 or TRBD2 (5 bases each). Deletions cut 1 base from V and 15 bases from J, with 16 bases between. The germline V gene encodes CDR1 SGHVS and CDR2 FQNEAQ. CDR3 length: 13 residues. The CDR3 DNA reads TGTGCCAGCAGCTTAGATGGGACGGTGGGGCTGTTCTTC. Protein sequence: CASSLDGTVGLFF. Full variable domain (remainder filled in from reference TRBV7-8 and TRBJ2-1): GAGVSQSPRYKVAKRGQDVALRCDPISGHVSLFWYQQALGQGPEFLTYFQNEAQLDKSGLPSDRFFAERPEGSVSTLKIQRTQQEDSAVYLCASSLDGTVGLFFGPGTRLTVL.

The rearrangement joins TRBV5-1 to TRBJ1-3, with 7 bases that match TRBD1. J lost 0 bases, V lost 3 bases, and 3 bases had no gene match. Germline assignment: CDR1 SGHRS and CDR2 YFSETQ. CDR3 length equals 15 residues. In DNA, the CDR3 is TGCGCCAGCAGCTGGGGACAGTTCTCTGGAAACACCATATATTTT. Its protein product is CASSWGQFSGNTIYF.

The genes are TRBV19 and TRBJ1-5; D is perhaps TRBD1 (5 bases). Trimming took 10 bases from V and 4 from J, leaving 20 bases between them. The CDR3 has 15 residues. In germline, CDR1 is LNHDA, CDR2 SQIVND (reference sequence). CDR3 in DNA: TGTGCCACCAACTGGGACGGCTTAGAGAATCAGCCCCAGCATTTT. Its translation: CATNWDGLENQPQHF.

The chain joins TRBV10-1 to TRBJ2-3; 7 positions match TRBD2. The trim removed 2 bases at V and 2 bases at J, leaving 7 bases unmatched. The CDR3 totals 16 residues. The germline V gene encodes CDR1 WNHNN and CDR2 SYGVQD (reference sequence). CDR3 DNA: TGCGCCAGCAGTGAGCTAGCGGACTGGTACACAGATACGCAGTATTTT. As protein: CASSELADWYTDTQYF.

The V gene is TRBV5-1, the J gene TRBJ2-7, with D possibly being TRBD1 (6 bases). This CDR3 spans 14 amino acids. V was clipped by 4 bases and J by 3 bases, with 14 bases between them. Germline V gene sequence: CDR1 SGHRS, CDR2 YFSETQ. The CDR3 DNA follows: TGCGCCAGCAGCGCACACCGGGACAACTACGAGCAGTACTTC. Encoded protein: CASSAHRDNYEQYF. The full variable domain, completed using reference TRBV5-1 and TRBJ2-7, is KAGVTQTPRYLIKTRGQQVTLSCSPISGHRSVSWYQQTPGQGLQFLFEYFSETQRNKGNFPGRFSGRQFSNSRSEMNVSTLELGDSALYLCASSAHRDNYEQYFGPGTRLTVT.

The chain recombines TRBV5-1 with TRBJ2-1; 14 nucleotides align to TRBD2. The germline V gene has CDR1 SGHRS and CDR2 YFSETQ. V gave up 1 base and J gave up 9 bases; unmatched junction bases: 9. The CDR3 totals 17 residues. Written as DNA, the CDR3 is TGCGCCAGCAGCTTGCCGGGACTAGCGGGAGTACGCGGTGAGCAGTTCTTC. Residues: CASSLPGLAGVRGEQFF.

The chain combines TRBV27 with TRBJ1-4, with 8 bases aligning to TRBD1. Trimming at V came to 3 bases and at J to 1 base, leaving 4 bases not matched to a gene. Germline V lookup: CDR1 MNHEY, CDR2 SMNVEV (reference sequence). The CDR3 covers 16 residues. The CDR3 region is CASSFNRGGTNEKLFF. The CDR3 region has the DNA TGTGCCAGCAGTTTCAACAGGGGGGGAACTAATGAAAAACTGTTTTTT. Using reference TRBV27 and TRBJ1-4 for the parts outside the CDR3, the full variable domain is EAQVTQNPRYLITVTGKKLTVTCSQNMNHEYMSWYRQDPGLGLRQIYYSMNVEVTDKGDVPEGYKVSRKEKRNFPLILESPSPNQTSLYFCASSFNRGGTNEKLFFGSGTQLSVL.

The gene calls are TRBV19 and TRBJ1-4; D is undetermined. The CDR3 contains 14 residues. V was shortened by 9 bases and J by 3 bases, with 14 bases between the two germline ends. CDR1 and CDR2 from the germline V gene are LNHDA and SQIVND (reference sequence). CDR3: CASQLAGSNEKLFF. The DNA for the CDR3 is TGTGCCAGCCAATTAGCGGGGTCTAATGAAAAACTGTTTTTT.

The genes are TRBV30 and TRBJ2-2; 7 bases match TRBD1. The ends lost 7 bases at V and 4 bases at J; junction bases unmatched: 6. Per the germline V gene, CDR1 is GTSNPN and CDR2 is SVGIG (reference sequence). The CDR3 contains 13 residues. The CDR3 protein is CASQNRGTGELFF. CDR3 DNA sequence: TGTGCCTCACAAAACAGGGGCACCGGGGAGCTGTTTTTT.

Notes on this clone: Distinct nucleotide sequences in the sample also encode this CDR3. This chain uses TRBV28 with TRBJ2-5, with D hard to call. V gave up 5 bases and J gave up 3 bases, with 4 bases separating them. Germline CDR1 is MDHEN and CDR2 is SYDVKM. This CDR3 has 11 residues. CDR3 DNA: TGTGCCAGCAGTCCAAAAGAGACCCAGTACTTC. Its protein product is CASSPKETQYF. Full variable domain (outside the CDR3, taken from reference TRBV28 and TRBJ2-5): DVKVTQSSRYLVKRTGEKVFLECVQDMDHENMFWYRQDPGLGLRLIYFSYDVKMKEKGDIPEGYSVSREKKERFSLILESASTNQTSMYLCASSPKETQYFGPGTRLLVL.

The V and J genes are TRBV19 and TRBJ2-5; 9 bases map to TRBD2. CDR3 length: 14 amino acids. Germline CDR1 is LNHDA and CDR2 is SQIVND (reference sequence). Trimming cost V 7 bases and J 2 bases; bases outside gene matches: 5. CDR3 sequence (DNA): TGTGCCAGTACCCCGACTAGCGGACAAGAGACCCAGTACTTC. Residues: CASTPTSGQETQYF. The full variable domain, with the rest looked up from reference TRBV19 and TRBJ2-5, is DGGITQSPKYLFRKEGQNVTLSCEQNLNHDAMYWYRQDPGQGLRLIYYSQIVNDFQKGDIAEGYSVSREKKESFPLTVTSAQKNPTAFYLCASTPTSGQETQYFGPGTRLLVL.

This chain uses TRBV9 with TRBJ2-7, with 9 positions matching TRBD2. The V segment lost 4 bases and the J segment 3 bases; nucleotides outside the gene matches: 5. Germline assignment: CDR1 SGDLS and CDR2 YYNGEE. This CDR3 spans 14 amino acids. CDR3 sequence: CASSFLAGSYEQYF. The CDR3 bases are TGTGCCAGCAGCTTCCTAGCGGGAAGCTACGAGCAGTACTTC.

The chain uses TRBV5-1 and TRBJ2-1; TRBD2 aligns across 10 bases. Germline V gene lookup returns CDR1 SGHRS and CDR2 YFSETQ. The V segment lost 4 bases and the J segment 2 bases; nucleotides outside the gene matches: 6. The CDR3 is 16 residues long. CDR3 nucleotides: TGCGCCAGCAGCCAAAATAGCGGGAGGACCTACAATGAGCAGTTCTTC. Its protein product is CASSQNSGRTYNEQFF.

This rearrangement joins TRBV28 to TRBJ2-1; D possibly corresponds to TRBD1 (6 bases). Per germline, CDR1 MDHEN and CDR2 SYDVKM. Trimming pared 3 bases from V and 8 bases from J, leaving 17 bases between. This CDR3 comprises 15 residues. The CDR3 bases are TGTGCCAGCAGTTTTCCAGGGGATTTGGCCTATGAGCAGTTCTTC. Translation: CASSFPGDLAYEQFF. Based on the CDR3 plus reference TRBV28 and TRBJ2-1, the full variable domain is DVKVTQSSRYLVKRTGEKVFLECVQDMDHENMFWYRQDPGLGLRLIYFSYDVKMKEKGDIPEGYSVSREKKERFSLILESASTNQTSMYLCASSFPGDLAYEQFFGPGTRLTVL.

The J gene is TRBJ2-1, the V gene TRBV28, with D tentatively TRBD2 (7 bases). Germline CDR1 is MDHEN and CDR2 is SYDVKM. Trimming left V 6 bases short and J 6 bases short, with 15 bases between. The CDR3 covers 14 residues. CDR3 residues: CASRPQGRVNEQFF. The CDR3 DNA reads TGTGCCAGCAGACCGCAGGGGAGGGTCAATGAGCAGTTCTTC. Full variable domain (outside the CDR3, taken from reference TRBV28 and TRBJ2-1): DVKVTQSSRYLVKRTGEKVFLECVQDMDHENMFWYRQDPGLGLRLIYFSYDVKMKEKGDIPEGYSVSREKKERFSLILESASTNQTSMYLCASRPQGRVNEQFFGPGTRLTVL.

The CDR3 spells CASSFGNRYGYTF. As DNA, the CDR3 is TGTGCCAGCAGTTTCGGCAATCGCTATGGCTACACCTTC. The chain carries TRBV27 and TRBJ1-2; D gene ambiguous. The CDR3 is 13 residues long. The germline gives CDR1 MNHEY, CDR2 SMNVEV (reference sequence). V lost 3 bases and J 4 bases, leaving 9 bases between the germline ends.

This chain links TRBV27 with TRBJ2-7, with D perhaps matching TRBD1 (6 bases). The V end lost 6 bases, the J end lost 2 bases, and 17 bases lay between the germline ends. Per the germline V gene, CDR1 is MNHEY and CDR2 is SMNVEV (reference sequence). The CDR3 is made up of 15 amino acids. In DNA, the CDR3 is TGTGCCAGCAGCAAACAGGGTTTAGGGACCTACGAGCAGTACTTC. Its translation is CASSKQGLGTYEQYF.

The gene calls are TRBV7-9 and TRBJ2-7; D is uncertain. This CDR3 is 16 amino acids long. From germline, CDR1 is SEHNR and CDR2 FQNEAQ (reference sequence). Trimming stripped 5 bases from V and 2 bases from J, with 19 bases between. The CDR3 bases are TGTGCCAGCAGCCCCGTCGCGTCGCCTCGGCCCTACGAGCAGTACTTC. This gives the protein CASSPVASPRPYEQYF.

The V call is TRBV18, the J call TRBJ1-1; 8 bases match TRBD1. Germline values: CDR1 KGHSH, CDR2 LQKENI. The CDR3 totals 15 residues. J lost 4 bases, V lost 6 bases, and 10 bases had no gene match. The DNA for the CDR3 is TGTGCCAGCTCGCGACAGGGGTCTGGCGCCACTGAAGCTTTCTTT. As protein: CASSRQGSGATEAFF.